What follows describes a single T cell receptor (beta chain). No antigen is known for it. This sample stems from a study of OX40 agonist ivuxolimab in advanced cancers. The wider study: Three patients had partial responses: one hepatocellular carcinoma, two cutaneous melanoma.

The CDR3 sequence is 14 residues long. The J segment lost 8 bases and the V segment lost 7 bases, leaving 7 bases of the junction unmatched. The V gene's germline CDR1 is SNHLY and CDR2 FYNNEI. Study-wide findings and caveats: Dosing at 0.1 to 3.0 mg/kg was accompanied by clonal expansion of CD4+ and CD8+ blood T cells by week 6. Expanded clones belonging to CD8+ T cells outnumbered, on average, those of CD4+.

The protocol was immunoSEQ multiplex PCR, while the TCRdb copy is restricted to in-frame clones and leaves out a portion. The table shows approximately 65,000 clones, with 89% occurring only once. Source: CD4+ or CD8+ T cells sorted from blood, taken in a trial of the OX40 agonist ivuxolimab. The V and J genes are TRBV2 and TRBJ2-1; TRBD1 matches 11 bases. This clonotype originated in an adult with an advanced solid tumor such as melanoma, head and neck, liver or kidney cancer. In DNA form, the CDR3 reads TGTGCCAGCAATAGGGACAGGGGGAGGGATGAGCAGTTCTTC. As protein: CASNRDRGRDEQFF.